The 5 T cell receptor beta chains below come from one sample, sequenced in a study of blood T cells in healthy people across ages. It was with a sample-barcoded 5' primer and a J-beta primer mix that a second PCR of roughly 7 to 12 cycles was run. TCRdb re-called the 5' RACE reads through MiXCR, storing one row per CDR3 protein. This sample has approximately 1,700,000 distinct CDR3 sequences, with about two fifths found just once. Sequencing was performed on blood. The source is a human donor in good health.

A note on this clonotype: Its ends do not fully match the called genes, so a read error is possible. The V gene is TRBV13, the J gene TRBJ2-3; weak D call: TRBD1 (5 bases). Germline loops: CDR1 PRHDT, CDR2 FYEKMQ (reference sequence). The CDR3 sequence is 14 residues long. CDR3 sequence: CASSAQPSTGTQYF. The CDR3 DNA follows: TGTGCCAGCAGCGCCCAGCCCAGCACAGGTACGCAGTATTTT.

The sample holds many counts of this clonotype. The J gene is TRBJ2-5, the V gene TRBV29-1; 8 bases are shared with TRBD1. Losses at the gene ends were 5 bases for V and 5 bases for J; bases not matched to a gene: 4. Germline CDR1 reads SQVTM; CDR2 reads ANQGSEA. This CDR3 comprises 12 residues. Here the CDR3 DNA reads TGCAGCGTTCCTTCAGGGGGCGAGACCCAGTACTTC. Its protein is CSVPSGGETQYF.

This clonotype was detected a few times. The gene calls are TRBV29-1 and TRBJ1-2; TRBD1 agrees at 7 bases. In germline, CDR1 is SQVTM, CDR2 ANQGSEA. Germline trimming cut 7 bases from V and 3 bases from J; bases unmatched to any gene: 8. The CDR3 is 13 residues long. In DNA form, the CDR3 reads TGCAGCGCACAGGGGATGGGGGACTATGGCTACACCTTC. As protein: CSAQGMGDYGYTF.

V usage is TRBV9 and J usage is TRBJ2-7; 8 bases line up with TRBD2. The CDR3 covers 15 residues. The germline V gene has CDR1 SGDLS and CDR2 YYNGEE. After removal of 4 bases from V and 4 bases from J, the junction contained 10 bases not matched to a gene. CDR3 sequence (DNA): TGTGCCAGCAGCCCCAGGACTAGCCCTAGTTACGAGCAGTACTTC. Translating gives CASSPRTSPSYEQYF.

This clonotype was observed a handful of times. The CDR3 region has the DNA TGTGCCAGCAGCCCACCTCAGGGGATCGGCTACACCTTC. Translating it yields CASSPPQGIGYTF. The chain links TRBV5-6 to TRBJ1-2; D may be TRBD1 (6 bases). V was pared by 4 bases and J by 8 bases, with 15 bases between. The CDR3 spans 13 residues. The germline V gene encodes CDR1 SGHDT and CDR2 YYEEEE.